The sequence of this T cell receptor (beta chain) was determined in a study of identical twins. Study results and caveats: Within cord blood, abundant beta clonotypes carried fewer insertions, but memory repertoires showed no such trend. In beta out-of-frame sequences, the excess sharing between twins was weaker.

V lost 6 bases to trimming and J lost 4 bases; unmatched junction nucleotides: 4. The CDR3 has 14 amino acids. The germline V gene has CDR1 PRHDT and CDR2 FYEKMQ (reference sequence). Via MiXCR, TCRdb re-called the 5' RACE reads, giving one row per CDR3 protein. The sample lists 1.5 million to 2 million distinct CDR3 sequences, around 33% occurring once. In its sample, this clonotype was seen many times. Antigen: not known. The sequence came from a newborn girl in good health. J is TRBJ2-5 and V is TRBV13; 11 nucleotides match TRBD2. Material: cord blood. This CDR3 is CASSLGLAVETQYF. In DNA form, the CDR3 reads TGTGCCAGCAGTCTGGGACTAGCGGTAGAGACCCAGTACTTC.